This T cell receptor beta chain originates from a study of blood T cells in healthy people across ages. For the second PCR, which ran for roughly 6 to 11 cycles, a sample-barcoded 5' primer and a J-beta primer mix were used. In TCRdb, the 5' RACE reads were re-called with MiXCR into one record per CDR3 protein. The table records more than 1.4 million distinct CDR3 sequences, approximately 38% of them present only once. With respect to this clonotype: Relative to the germline gene, one junction end is altered; a read error may explain this.

The CDR3 has 15 residues. Germline values: CDR1 SGHTA, CDR2 FQGNSA. This rearrangement joins TRBV7-2 to TRBJ2-7; the D is unclear. The specimen was blood. This receptor was taken from a woman between 18 and 29 years old in good health. The CDR3 region is CASSRMSNPYYGQYF. The CDR3 nucleotides are TGTGCCAGCAGCCGAATGTCTAACCCCTACTACGGGCAGTACTTC.